These T cell receptor beta chains were read from a single sample in a study of cytotoxic CD8 clonotypes in ibrutinib-treated CLL. TCRdb's table, derived via immunoSEQ multiplex PCR, lists solely in-frame clones and lacks some. The table includes around 150,000 clones, around nine tenths detected once. The sequences come from PBMCs, collected at disease progression, from a patient treated with ibrutinib. The receptors derive from a human donor with chronic lymphocytic leukemia. Both conserved end residues are part of each CDR3. The D gene is left open where the match is weak. Clone size is shown for a subset of rows, as once, few, many or a class of expanded clone.

>TRBD1|TRBJ2-7|-|TRBV19
TGTGCCAGTAGTATATCAGGGACAGGGATCTGGGAGCAGTACTTC
CASSISGTGIWEQYF
>-|TRBJ1-5|-|TRBV11-2
TGTGCCAGCCGAGGGGACAGCAATCAGCCCCAGCATTTT
CASRGDSNQPQHF
>-|TRBJ1-5|-|TRBV28
TGTGCCAGCAGAGGGCAGGGAATTGGCAATCAGCCCCAGCATTTT
CASRGQGIGNQPQHF
>-|TRBJ1-5|few|TRBV7-9
TGTGCCAGCAGCTTAGAAAGCAATCAGCCCCAGCATTTT
CASSLESNQPQHF
>-|TRBJ1-2|-|TRBV6-5
TGTGCCAGCAGTTCGGACTATGGCTACACCTTC
CASSSDYGYTF
>-|TRBJ1-5|-|TRBV5-1
TGCGCCAGCAGTTCGGGTAGCAATCAGCCCCAGCATTTT
CASSSGSNQPQHF
>-|TRBJ1-4|-|TRBV15
TGTGCCACCAGCAGAGCCTCGGGGGGGGATGAAAAACTGTTTTTT
CATSRASGGDEKLFF
>-|TRBJ1-1|-|TRBV6-5
TGTGCCAGCAGTGCCCAGGGTGGGGGCACTGAAGCTTTCTTT
CASSAQGGGTEAFF
>-|TRBJ1-4|-|TRBV10-3
TGTGCCATCAGTGATTGGTCAACTAATGAAAAACTGTTTTTT
CAISDWSTNEKLFF
>TRBD2|TRBJ2-7|once|TRBV4-2
TGTGCCAGCAGCCAAACTCCACTAGCGGATCCCTACGAGCAGTACTTC
CASSQTPLADPYEQYF
>-|TRBJ1-5|-|TRBV7-2
TGTGCCAGCAGCTTCTCAGGGGTGGCGAGCAATCAGCCCCAGCATTTT
CASSFSGVASNQPQHF
>-|TRBJ1-4|-|TRBV6-6
TGTGCCAGCAGTTACGGGACAACGGAAAAACTGTTTTTT
CASSYGTTEKLFF
>TRBD2|TRBJ2-3|few|TRBV28
TGTGCCAGCAGTTTACCGGGACTAGCGGGAGGGCCTAGAAATACGCAGTATTTT
CASSLPGLAGGPRNTQYF
>-|TRBJ2-2|-|TRBV7-9
TGTGCCAGCAGCTTAGATCCTAATTTGGGGTTCGCCACCGGGGAGCTGTTTTTT
CASSLDPNLGFATGELFF
>-|TRBJ1-1|-|TRBV9
TGTGCCAGCAGCGGCTCAGGCGAGGGATTCAACACTGAAGCTTTCTTT
CASSGSGEGFNTEAFF
>-|TRBJ1-4|-|TRBV9
TGTGCCAGCACCCGCGGGGGGGCAAATGAAAAACTGTTTTTT
CASTRGGANEKLFF
>TRBD1|TRBJ2-4|-|TRBV28
TGTGCCAGCAGCGCGGCCAGGGGGCTGAACATTCAGTACTTC
CASSAARGLNIQYF
>-|TRBJ2-7|once|TRBV11-2
TGTGCCAGCAGCTTAAGGGCCCACATAACCTACGAGCAGTACTTC
CASSLRAHITYEQYF
>-|TRBJ1-1|-|TRBV28
TGTGCCAGCAGCCTTGTAGGGGGGGCTGAAGCTTTCTTT
CASSLVGGAEAFF
>-|TRBJ2-7|-|TRBV27
TGTGCCAGCAGTTTATCAGGGACCGTCTACGAGCAGTACTTC
CASSLSGTVYEQYF
>-|TRBJ2-2|few|TRBV19
TGTGCCAGTAGGGTAATACGGGGGGAGCTGTTTTTT
CASRVIRGELFF
>TRBD2|TRBJ2-2|once|TRBV19
TGTGCCAGCCTGGGGCTAGCGGACACCGGGGAGCTGTTTTTT
CASLGLADTGELFF
>-|TRBJ1-1|-|TRBV5-6
TGTGCCAGCAGCTTGGGGGACGGGTTCGGGACTGAAGCTTTCTTT
CASSLGDGFGTEAFF
>-|TRBJ2-1|-|TRBV27
TGTGCCAGCAGTTTTGGCGGGTCCTACAATGAGCAGTTCTTC
CASSFGGSYNEQFF
>-|TRBJ2-1|once|TRBV7-2
TGTGCCAGCAGCCTGATGGGACTCCTGTACAATGAGCAGTTCTTC
CASSLMGLLYNEQFF
>TRBD2|TRBJ2-4|once|TRBV11-1
TGTGCCAGCACCTATGGCCGCGGGAGCGACAAAAACATTCAGTACTTC
CASTYGRGSDKNIQYF
>-|TRBJ2-7|once|TRBV21-1
TGTGCCAGCAGCTCAAGAGGTAGGGGTTACGAGCAGTACTTC
CASSSRGRGYEQYF
>TRBD2|TRBJ2-1|-|TRBV4-3
TGCGCCAGCAGCCATAACGGGCTAGCGGCCAACAATGAGCAGTTCTTC
CASSHNGLAANNEQFF
>-|TRBJ2-5|once|TRBV15
TGTGCCACCAGCAGGGGCAAGTACCAAGAGACCCAGTACTTC
CATSRGKYQETQYF
>-|TRBJ2-5|-|TRBV19
TGTGCCAGTAGTAGTCGGGAGACCCAGTACTTC
CASSSRETQYF
>-|TRBJ1-1|-|TRBV19
TGTGCCAGTAGTAAGGGAGAGGGCTTGAACACTGAAGCTTTCTTT
CASSKGEGLNTEAFF
>TRBD1|TRBJ2-6|-|TRBV9
TGTGCCAGCAGCGCCGGGACAGGGGGCGTAAGTGGGGCCAACGTCCTGACTTTC
CASSAGTGGVSGANVLTF
>-|TRBJ1-3|-|TRBV9
TGTGCCAGCAGCGTAGACATGAGGGGCTCTGGAAACACCATATATTTT
CASSVDMRGSGNTIYF
>TRBD1|TRBJ2-7|-|TRBV19
TGTGCCAGTGCCTCCGGGACAGGGGCCTACGAGCAGTACTTC
CASASGTGAYEQYF
>-|TRBJ2-7|-|TRBV29-1
TGCAGCGTTGAAGGGGACACCCCCTACGAGCAGTACTTC
CSVEGDTPYEQYF
>TRBD1|TRBJ2-7|once|TRBV27
TGTGCCAGCAGCCCTAGGGACAGGGGGAGAGACGAGCAGTACTTC
CASSPRDRGRDEQYF
>TRBD1|TRBJ2-5|-|TRBV7-9
TGTGCCAGCAGCTCGATAGGGGGCCCGGAGACCCAGTACTTC
CASSSIGGPETQYF
>TRBD1|TRBJ1-1|-|TRBV11-3
TGTGCCAGCAGACAACAGGGGGGCAACACTGAAGCTTTCTTT
CASRQQGGNTEAFF
>-|TRBJ1-1|few|TRBV7-9
TGTGCCAGCAGCTTCCCGCGCCGGGGTCGGATTGAAGCTTTCTTT
CASSFPRRGRIEAFF
>TRBD2|TRBJ2-3|-|TRBV11-3
TGTGCCAGCAGCACTAGCGGGAACACGCAGTATTTT
CASSTSGNTQYF
>TRBD1|TRBJ2-1|-|TRBV19
TGTGCCAGTGGAAATCCCGGGACAGGAGTCTACAATGAGCAGTTCTTC
CASGNPGTGVYNEQFF
>TRBD2|TRBJ2-7|-|TRBV11-3
TGTGCCAGCAGCTCCCACTTCTTCAGACTAGCGGGAGATGTCTACGAGCAGTACTTC
CASSSHFFRLAGDVYEQYF